This T cell receptor (beta chain) is from a study of molecular identifiers for immune sequencing clone quantification. Whole-study context: Four portions were sequenced after RNA from 20,000 or 100,000 naive CD8 cells was split five ways in replicates. Study-level results: Identical TCR molecules that share a barcode could lead to an underestimation of highly expanded clone sizes. In naive cells, under 1% of molecules belonged to clones above 20 RNA copies, against over 99% in effector cells.

TCRdb used MiXCR to reprocess the PCR reads, holding one entry per CDR3 protein. The sample has roughly 320,000 distinct CDR3 sequences; roughly 23% are singletons. CDR3 length equals 17 residues. Trimming removed 4 bases from V and 0 bases from J; junction bases left unmatched: 5. This clonotype has ten or more counts. What it binds is not known. Sequenced input: naive CD8+ T cells from blood, with Jurkat cell RNA spiked in. Subset meaning: FACS-sorted CD8+CD4-CCR7+CD45RA+ naive T cells. The receptor comes from a human donor in good health. Some libraries in this study had Jurkat cell RNA spiked in. This chain uses TRBV12-3 or TRBV12-4 with TRBJ2-4; TRBD2 agrees at 11 bases. The DNA of the CDR3 is TGTGCCAGCAGTTCCGGGACTAGCGGATTAGCCAAAAACATTCAGTACTTC. Amino acids: CASSSGTSGLAKNIQYF.